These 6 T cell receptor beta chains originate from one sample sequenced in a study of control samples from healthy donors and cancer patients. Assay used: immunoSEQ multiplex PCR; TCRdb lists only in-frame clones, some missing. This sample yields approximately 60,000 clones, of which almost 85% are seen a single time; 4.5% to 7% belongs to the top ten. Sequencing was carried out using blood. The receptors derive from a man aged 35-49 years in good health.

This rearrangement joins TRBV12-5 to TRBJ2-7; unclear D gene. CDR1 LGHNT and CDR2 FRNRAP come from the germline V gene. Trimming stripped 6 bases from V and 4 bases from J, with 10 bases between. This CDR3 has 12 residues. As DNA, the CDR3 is TGTGCTAGTGGCCCCTCGCTATACGAGCAGTACTTC. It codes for CASGPSLYEQYF.

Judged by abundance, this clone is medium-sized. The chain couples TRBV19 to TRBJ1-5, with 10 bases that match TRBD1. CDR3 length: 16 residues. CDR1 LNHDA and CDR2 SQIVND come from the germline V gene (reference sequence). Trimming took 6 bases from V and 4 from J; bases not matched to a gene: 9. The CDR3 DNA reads TGTGCCAGTAGCAATGAGGACAGGGGGGCAAATCAGCCCCAGCATTTT. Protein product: CASSNEDRGANQPQHF. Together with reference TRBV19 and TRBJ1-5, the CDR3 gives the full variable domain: DGGITQSPKYLFRKEGQNVTLSCEQNLNHDAMYWYRQDPGQGLRLIYYSQIVNDFQKGDIAEGYSVSREKKESFPLTVTSAQKNPTAFYLCASSNEDRGANQPQHFGDGTRLSIL.

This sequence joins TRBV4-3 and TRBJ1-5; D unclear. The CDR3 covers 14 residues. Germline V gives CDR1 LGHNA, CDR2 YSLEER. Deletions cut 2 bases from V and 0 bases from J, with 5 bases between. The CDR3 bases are TGCGCCAGCAGCCAATCTGATAGCAATCAGCCCCAGCATTTT. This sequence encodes CASSQSDSNQPQHF.

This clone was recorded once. The CDR3 DNA follows: TGTGCCAGCAGTAGGAGCGGGACTCAAATCTTAAGCTCCTACAATGAGCAGTTCTTC. Its translation is CASSRSGTQILSSYNEQFF. V is TRBV27 and J is TRBJ2-1, with TRBD2 identical over 7 bases. This CDR3 spans 19 amino acids. The germline V gene has CDR1 MNHEY and CDR2 SMNVEV (reference sequence). V gave up 5 bases and J gave up 0 bases; unmatched junction bases: 16.

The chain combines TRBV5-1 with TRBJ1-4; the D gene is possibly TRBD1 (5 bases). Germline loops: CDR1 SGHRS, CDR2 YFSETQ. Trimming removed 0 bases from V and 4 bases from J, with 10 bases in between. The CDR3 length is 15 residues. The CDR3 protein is CASSLDDSNNEKLFF. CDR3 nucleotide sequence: TGCGCCAGCAGCTTGGATGACAGCAATAATGAAAAACTGTTTTTT.

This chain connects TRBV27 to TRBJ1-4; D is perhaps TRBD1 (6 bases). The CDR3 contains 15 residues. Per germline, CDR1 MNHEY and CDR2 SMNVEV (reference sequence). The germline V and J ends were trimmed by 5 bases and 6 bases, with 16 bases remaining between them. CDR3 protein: CASSPGQSIDEKLFF. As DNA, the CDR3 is TGTGCCAGCAGTCCCGGACAGTCAATCGATGAAAAACTGTTTTTT.